The 27 T cell receptor beta chains below were found in one sample sequenced in a study of radiation and T cells in renal cell carcinoma. TCRdb keeps only in-frame clones here, not all; method: immunoSEQ multiplex PCR. Of about 150,000 clones listed, around 90% are singletons. Time point: blood 2 weeks post-SBRT. As for treatment: 15 Gy SBRT to primary tumor, nephrectomy 4 weeks later. The sequencing here drew on blood, taken from a patient whose treatment included radiotherapy and nephrectomy. The receptors come from a woman aged 50 to 60 with renal cell carcinoma.

The rearrangement links TRBV6-5 to TRBJ2-7, with 7 bases matching TRBD1. V lost 7 bases and J lost 2; bases outside the gene matches: 8. The CDR3 consists of 14 residues. The germline CDR1 and CDR2 sequences are MNHEY and SVGAGI. The CDR3 DNA sequence: TGTGCCAGCAAACCACCGGGACAGACCTACGAGCAGTACTTC. It translates to CASKPPGQTYEQYF.

This clone was seen only a few times. The rearrangement joins TRBV28 to TRBJ2-2; weak D call: TRBD1 (6 bases). Germline V gene data show CDR1 as MDHEN and CDR2 as SYDVKM. Trimming removed 3 bases at V and 3 bases at J, with 8 bases between. The CDR3 is 14 amino acids. DNA of the CDR3: TGTGCCAGCAGTTTTCACAGGGACACCGGGGAGCTGTTTTTT. Residues: CASSFHRDTGELFF.

The V call is TRBV7-2, the J call TRBJ2-2; D might be TRBD1 or TRBD2, each matching 5 bases. This CDR3 region has 17 residues. Germline V gene data show CDR1 as SGHTA and CDR2 as FQGNSA. V lost 1 base and J 3 bases, leaving 15 bases between the germline ends. CDR3 coding DNA: TGTGCCAGCAGCTTAGGGGGACGGGTGGAGGACACCGGGGAGCTGTTTTTT. This translates into CASSLGGRVEDTGELFF.

The chain employs TRBV27 and TRBJ1-6; TRBD1 might be the D (5 bases). CDR3 length: 16 amino acids. Germline V gene data show CDR1 as MNHEY and CDR2 as SMNVEV (reference sequence). V lost 6 bases and J lost 5, with 17 bases in between. CDR3 nucleotide sequence: TGTGCCAGCAGGTCCCTTCGTGGGGGGAATAATTCACCCCTCCACTTT. It is translated as CASRSLRGGNNSPLHF.

This chain uses TRBV7-8 with TRBJ1-1, with D maybe TRBD1 (6 bases). Trimming shortened V by 5 bases and J by 4 bases, and 17 bases separated the two germline ends. Germline lookup yields CDR1 SGHVS and CDR2 FQNEAQ. The CDR3 totals 15 residues. CDR3 residues: CASSPTAGVSTEAFF. The CDR3 bases are TGTGCCAGCAGCCCAACGGCAGGGGTTTCCACTGAAGCTTTCTTT.

With regard to this clone: One end of the junction does not line up with germline, which may come from a read error. The chain is built from TRBV7-7 and TRBJ2-5; D is undetermined. This CDR3 is built from 13 residues. Germline CDR1 SSHAT, CDR2 FNYEAQ (reference sequence). CDR3 residues: CASSPGLGETQYF. As DNA, the CDR3 is TGTGCTAGCAGCCCGGGCCTGGGAGAGACCCAGTACTTC.

This clone appeared a single time. The J gene is TRBJ2-1, the V gene TRBV6-1, with TRBD2 matching 7 bases. CDR1 is MNHNS, CDR2 SASEGT, per germline. V shed 8 bases and J 5 bases; nucleotides not matched to a gene: 6. The CDR3 length is 13 residues. Here the CDR3 reads CASRPSGNNEQFF. The CDR3 DNA is TGTGCCAGCCGGCCTAGCGGCAACAATGAGCAGTTCTTC.

In its sample, this clone was seen a few times. The J gene is TRBJ1-2, the V gene TRBV6-1; weak D call: TRBD1 (6 bases). This CDR3 is built from 15 residues. Trimming took off 7 bases at V and 6 bases at J, with 21 bases between the two ends. Germline-derived CDR1 and CDR2 are MNHNS and SASEGT. This chain's CDR3 is CASTGLDSNWDGYTF. CDR3 DNA: TGTGCCAGCACCGGATTGGACAGCAATTGGGATGGCTACACCTTC.

The gene calls are TRBV6-5 and TRBJ1-2, with TRBD1 matching 11 bases. There are 13 residues in the CDR3. The germline CDR1 and CDR2 sequences are MNHEY and SVGAGI. Losses at the gene ends were 5 bases for V and 6 bases for J; bases not matched to a gene: 2. Here the CDR3 reads CASSRTGGHGYTF. The CDR3 DNA reads TGTGCCAGCAGTCGGACAGGGGGCCATGGCTACACCTTC.

CDR3 residues: CAISESLGTRTFF. Written as DNA, the CDR3 is TGTGCCATCAGTGAGTCGCTAGGGACGCGGACTTTCTTT. The chain employs TRBV10-3 and TRBJ1-1; D is possibly TRBD1 (5 bases). The CDR3 contains 13 residues. Trimming took off 0 bases at V and 12 bases at J, with 14 bases between the two ends. The germline CDR1 and CDR2 sequences are ENHRY and SYGVKD.

J is TRBJ2-2 and V is TRBV27; unclear D gene. CDR1 and CDR2 (germline): MNHEY, SMNVEV (reference sequence). V dropped 0 bases and J dropped 3 bases, with 5 bases sitting between them. This CDR3 region has 14 residues. The CDR3 sequence: CASSLSRYTGELFF. CDR3 nucleotides: TGTGCCAGCAGTTTATCACGGTACACCGGGGAGCTGTTTTTT.

The sample holds a few counts of this clone. The rearrangement uses TRBV6-1 and TRBJ1-1; 7 bases fit TRBD1. V trimming: 6 bases; J trimming: 3 bases; junction bases outside the gene matches: 4. Looked up from germline, CDR1 is MNHNS and CDR2 is SASEGT. The CDR3 is made up of 13 amino acids. The CDR3 region is CASRKTGDTEAFF. The CDR3 DNA sequence: TGTGCCAGCAGGAAAACAGGGGACACTGAAGCTTTCTTT.

This clone was seen just once. A far larger clone is a single base away, which makes a read error likely. This sequence joins TRBV11-3 and TRBJ1-2, with 7 bases aligning to TRBD1. Trimming at V came to 4 bases and at J to 0 bases, leaving 5 bases not matched to a gene. The CDR3 loop spans 15 amino acids. The germline V gene has CDR1 SGHNT and CDR2 YENEEA. The CDR3 here is CASSYRDRANYGYTF. The CDR3 DNA reads TGTGCCAGCAGCTACCGGGACAGAGCTAACTATGGCTACACCTTC.

The chain carries TRBV5-8 and TRBJ1-5; D possibly corresponds to TRBD1 (6 bases). V lost 0 bases to trimming and J lost 1 base, with 14 bases between them. This CDR3 has 17 amino acids. The V gene's germline CDR1 is SGHTS and CDR2 YDEGEE. The CDR3 coding sequence is TGTGCCAGCAGCTTGGACAGGGATCAGGAGAGCAATCAGCCCCAGCATTTT. It yields the protein CASSLDRDQESNQPQHF.

This chain links TRBV5-1 with TRBJ2-5; D is ambiguous. V dropped 7 bases and J dropped 1 base, with 14 bases sitting between them. The CDR3 is 14 amino acids. Germline V lookup: CDR1 SGHRS, CDR2 YFSETQ. CDR3: CASRLEVRQETQYF. The CDR3 bases are TGCGCCAGCCGACTCGAGGTACGCCAAGAGACCCAGTACTTC.

In nucleotides, the CDR3 is TGTGCCAGCAGCTTATCTACAGGCCCCTACGAGCAGTACTTC. Amino acids: CASSLSTGPYEQYF. The rearrangement uses TRBV7-6 and TRBJ2-7; possible D gene TRBD1, 5 bases. Germline V gives CDR1 SGHVS, CDR2 FNYEAQ. The CDR3 is 14 amino acids. The ends were cut back, 2 bases at V and 2 bases at J, with 10 bases in the middle.

The chain has TRBV7-2 and TRBJ1-1; 9 bases are shared with TRBD1. Per germline, CDR1 SGHTA and CDR2 FQGNSA. This CDR3 is built from 15 residues. The J segment lost 1 base and the V segment lost 2 bases, leaving 2 bases of the junction unmatched. DNA of the CDR3: TGTGCCAGCAGCTTAATGGGACAGGGGAACACTGAAGCTTTCTTT. Protein sequence: CASSLMGQGNTEAFF.

The V gene is TRBV9, the J gene TRBJ1-5; D is unresolved. The CDR3 covers 13 residues. V dropped 0 bases and J dropped 7 bases, with 8 bases sitting between them. CDR1 SGDLS and CDR2 YYNGEE come from the germline V gene. The CDR3 DNA is TGTGCCAGCAGCGTAGCTAATGAACAGCCCCAGCATTTT. Its translation is CASSVANEQPQHF.

This sequence joins TRBV30 and TRBJ2-7; TRBD2 might be the D (5 bases). This CDR3 has 13 amino acids. Trimming pared 2 bases from V and 6 bases from J, leaving 14 bases between. The germline CDR1 and CDR2 sequences are GTSNPN and SVGIG (reference sequence). The CDR3 sequence is CAWSRGWVGEQYF. The CDR3, as DNA: TGTGCCTGGAGTCGGGGATGGGTCGGCGAGCAGTACTTC.

This chain connects TRBV30 to TRBJ1-4, with D possibly being TRBD1 (6 bases). The CDR3 has 16 amino acids. Germline values: CDR1 GTSNPN, CDR2 SVGIG (reference sequence). Trimming shortened V by 4 bases and J by 0 bases, and 15 bases separated the two germline ends. The CDR3 spells CAWTNPRGPTNEKLFF. CDR3 DNA: TGTGCCTGGACGAACCCACGGGGGCCAACTAATGAAAAACTGTTTTTT. Based on the CDR3 plus reference TRBV30 and TRBJ1-4, the full variable domain is SQTIHQWPATLVQPVGSPLSLECTVEGTSNPNLYWYRQAAGRGLQLLFYSVGIGQISSEVPQNLSASRPQDRQFILSSKKLLLSDSGFYLCAWTNPRGPTNEKLFFGSGTQLSVL.

As for this clone: The junction differs from germline at one of its ends, possibly a read error. This sequence joins TRBV2 and TRBJ1-5; D ambiguous. Germline V gene data show CDR1 as SNHLY and CDR2 as FYNNEI. CDR3 length: 14 amino acids. The DNA for the CDR3 is TGTGCCAGCTGTGAAGGGCGGGGCAATCAGCCCCAGCATTTT. Its translation is CASCEGRGNQPQHF.

V and J are TRBV19 and TRBJ1-5; D may be TRBD1 (5 bases). This CDR3 contains 15 residues. V was pared by 2 bases and J by 3 bases, with 11 bases between. CDR1 is LNHDA and CDR2 is SQIVND in the germline V gene (reference sequence). The CDR3 coding sequence is TGTGCCAGTAGTATATTAGGCAGGGACAATCAGCCCCAGCATTTT. It specifies CASSILGRDNQPQHF.

The chain combines TRBV7-2 with TRBJ1-6; 7 positions agree with TRBD1. Trimming at V came to 0 bases and at J to 2 bases, leaving 4 bases not matched to a gene. Germline loops: CDR1 SGHTA, CDR2 FQGNSA. The CDR3 extends over 17 amino acids. This chain's CDR3 is CASSLARQGTYNSPLHF. CDR3 in DNA: TGTGCCAGCAGCTTAGCGAGACAGGGAACCTATAATTCACCCCTCCACTTT. Full variable domain (remainder filled in from reference TRBV7-2 and TRBJ1-6): GAGVSQSPSNKVTEKGKDVELRCDPISGHTALYWYRQSLGQGLEFLIYFQGNSAPDKSGLPSDRFSAERTGGSVSTLTIQRTQQEDSAVYLCASSLARQGTYNSPLHFGNGTRLTVT.

The gene calls are TRBV15 and TRBJ1-5; tentatively, D is TRBD1 (5 bases). Germline-derived CDR1 and CDR2 are LNHNV and YYDKDF (reference sequence). V was cut by 1 base and J by 3 bases, with 7 bases left in between. This CDR3 is 14 amino acids long. The CDR3 DNA sequence: TGTGCCACCAGCAGAGGGACAATCAATCAGCCCCAGCATTTT. Encoded protein: CATSRGTINQPQHF.

This clone appeared once. The rearrangement uses TRBV7-3 and TRBJ2-3; 8 bases line up with TRBD2. The CDR3 contains 13 residues. With 1 base clipped from V and 14 bases from J, the junction kept 8 bases outside the gene matches. From germline, CDR1 is SGHTA and CDR2 FQGTGA. The CDR3 is CASSLNSAGVWYF. DNA for the CDR3: TGTGCCAGCAGCTTAAACTCAGCGGGGGTGTGGTATTTT.

The rearrangement uses TRBV7-2 and TRBJ1-5, with a weak D call TRBD1 (5 bases). The CDR3 is 16 amino acids. V shed 2 bases and J shed 1 base, with 12 bases lying between them. Per the germline V gene, CDR1 is SGHTA and CDR2 is FQGNSA. The CDR3 is CASSLQGRQSNQPQHF. Written as DNA, the CDR3 is TGTGCCAGCAGCTTACAGGGCAGGCAGAGCAATCAGCCCCAGCATTTT.

This sequence joins TRBV6-1 and TRBJ2-6, with no clear D. Trimming took 6 bases from V and 4 from J, leaving 10 bases between them. The CDR3 contains 14 residues. CDR1 is MNHNS and CDR2 is SASEGT in the germline V gene. The chain's CDR3 is CASRPVRGANVLTF. The CDR3, as DNA: TGTGCCAGCAGACCCGTTCGGGGGGCCAACGTCCTGACTTTC.